Listed below are T cell receptor beta chains from one sample, sequenced in a study of shared clonotypes between healthy human individuals. Data came from immunoSEQ multiplex PCR; TCRdb stores just in-frame clones and leaves some out. The data show around 2,000,000 clones, about 95% seen once. Sequenced material: naive CD8+ T cells sorted from blood. Receptor source: a man aged 18 to 30 in good health. Both conserved end residues are part of each CDR3. Fields, in order: clone size, CDR3 length, J gene, D gene, V gene, CDR3 protein, CDR3 DNA. A D gene is named only where the DNA matches it firmly. Clone size is stated in some rows and not others, as once, few, many or a class when expanded.

abundance: NA; len: 16; j_gene: TRBJ2-7; d_gene: NA; v_gene: TRBV4-3; CDR3aa: CASSQESRGQGYEQYF; CDR3nt: TGCGCCAGCAGCCAAGAGAGCCGGGGGCAGGGCTACGAGCAGTACTTC
abundance: NA; len: 14; j_gene: TRBJ1-2; d_gene: NA; v_gene: TRBV4-1; CDR3aa: CASSQSGTGYGYTF; CDR3nt: TGCGCCAGCAGCCAATCCGGGACGGGCTATGGCTACACCTTC
abundance: once; len: 16; j_gene: TRBJ2-3; d_gene: TRBD2; v_gene: TRBV28; CDR3aa: CASSLIAGEGHGTQYF; CDR3nt: TGTGCCAGCAGTTTGATAGCGGGGGAAGGCCATGGGACGCAGTATTTT
abundance: NA; len: 14; j_gene: TRBJ1-2; d_gene: NA; v_gene: TRBV27; CDR3aa: CASAIGDSLYGYTF; CDR3nt: TGTGCCAGCGCCATAGGAGACAGCCTCTATGGCTACACCTTC
abundance: NA; len: 14; j_gene: TRBJ1-2; d_gene: NA; v_gene: TRBV4-1; CDR3aa: CASSQVIGEYGYTF; CDR3nt: TGCGCCAGCAGCCAAGTGATAGGGGAGTATGGCTACACCTTC
abundance: NA; len: 13; j_gene: TRBJ2-7; d_gene: NA; v_gene: TRBV19; CDR3aa: CASSISGTYEQYF; CDR3nt: TGTGCCAGTAGTATCTCTGGTACCTACGAGCAGTACTTC
abundance: NA; len: 13; j_gene: TRBJ2-3; d_gene: NA; v_gene: TRBV4-1; CDR3aa: CASSAGPSDTQYF; CDR3nt: TGCGCCAGCAGTGCGGGACCGTCAGATACGCAGTATTTT
abundance: NA; len: 16; j_gene: TRBJ2-7; d_gene: NA; v_gene: TRBV6-6; CDR3aa: CASRFAKQGPSYEQYF; CDR3nt: TGTGCCAGCAGATTTGCGAAGCAGGGGCCATCCTACGAGCAGTACTTC
abundance: NA; len: 11; j_gene: TRBJ1-1; d_gene: NA; v_gene: TRBV20-1; CDR3aa: CSASYGSEAFF; CDR3nt: TGCAGTGCTAGCTATGGATCTGAAGCTTTCTTT
abundance: NA; len: 15; j_gene: TRBJ2-7; d_gene: TRBD2; v_gene: TRBV5-5; CDR3aa: CASSAGLAGQYEQYF; CDR3nt: TGTGCCAGCAGTGCGGGACTAGCGGGACAGTACGAGCAGTACTTC
abundance: once; len: 17; j_gene: TRBJ2-5; d_gene: TRBD2; v_gene: TRBV5-4; CDR3aa: CASSFGLAGGHQETQYF; CDR3nt: TGTGCCAGCAGCTTCGGCCTAGCGGGGGGGCACCAAGAGACCCAGTACTTC
abundance: NA; len: 15; j_gene: TRBJ1-2; d_gene: TRBD1; v_gene: TRBV15; CDR3aa: CATSRTDRVDYGYTF; CDR3nt: TGTGCCACCAGCAGGACGGACAGGGTAGACTATGGCTACACCTTC
abundance: once; len: 15; j_gene: TRBJ1-2; d_gene: NA; v_gene: TRBV4-1; CDR3aa: CASSQGPGQDYGYTF; CDR3nt: TGCGCCAGCAGCCAAGGCCCGGGACAAGACTATGGCTACACCTTC
abundance: NA; len: 11; j_gene: TRBJ2-7; d_gene: NA; v_gene: TRBV20-1; CDR3aa: CSAVKGYEQYF; CDR3nt: TGCAGTGCTGTTAAAGGCTACGAGCAGTACTTC
abundance: NA; len: 14; j_gene: TRBJ2-7; d_gene: NA; v_gene: TRBV4-1; CDR3aa: CASSHRTPSYEQYF; CDR3nt: TGCGCCAGCAGCCACAGGACTCCCTCCTACGAGCAGTACTTC
abundance: NA; len: 13; j_gene: TRBJ1-2; d_gene: NA; v_gene: TRBV2; CDR3aa: CASRPQGWDGYTF; CDR3nt: TGTGCCAGCAGACCACAGGGATGGGATGGCTACACCTTC
abundance: NA; len: 14; j_gene: TRBJ1-4; d_gene: NA; v_gene: TRBV6-5; CDR3aa: CASSWGGTNEKLFF; CDR3nt: TGTGCCAGCAGTTGGGGAGGGACTAATGAAAAACTGTTTTTT
abundance: NA; len: 13; j_gene: TRBJ1-2; d_gene: NA; v_gene: TRBV29-1; CDR3aa: CSVVGGEDYGYTF; CDR3nt: TGCAGCGTTGTCGGGGGGGAAGACTATGGCTACACCTTC
abundance: NA; len: 13; j_gene: TRBJ2-7; d_gene: NA; v_gene: TRBV19; CDR3aa: CASSPTVLYEQYF; CDR3nt: TGTGCCAGTAGTCCGACAGTACTCTACGAGCAGTACTTC
abundance: NA; len: 18; j_gene: TRBJ2-3; d_gene: TRBD2; v_gene: TRBV4-1; CDR3aa: CASSQLTLAGGPPDTQYF; CDR3nt: TGCGCCAGCAGCCAGCTGACCCTAGCGGGAGGCCCCCCAGATACGCAGTATTTT
abundance: NA; len: 15; j_gene: TRBJ2-3; d_gene: NA; v_gene: TRBV11-2; CDR3aa: CASSLRESGADTQYF; CDR3nt: TGTGCCAGCAGCTTACGGGAGTCTGGTGCAGATACGCAGTATTTT
abundance: NA; len: 17; j_gene: TRBJ2-2; d_gene: NA; v_gene: TRBV7-3; CDR3aa: CASSPNPGDQNTGELFF; CDR3nt: TGTGCCAGCAGCCCCAATCCAGGGGACCAAAACACCGGGGAGCTGTTTTTT
abundance: NA; len: 13; j_gene: TRBJ2-7; d_gene: NA; v_gene: TRBV18; CDR3aa: CASSPPTAYEQYF; CDR3nt: TGTGCCAGCTCACCACCGACAGCGTACGAGCAGTACTTC
abundance: NA; len: 16; j_gene: TRBJ1-1; d_gene: NA; v_gene: TRBV5-8; CDR3aa: CASSLRAVGRGYEAFF; CDR3nt: TGTGCCAGCAGCTTGCGTGCCGTGGGCAGGGGCTATGAAGCTTTCTTT
abundance: NA; len: 19; j_gene: TRBJ2-3; d_gene: NA; v_gene: TRBV28; CDR3aa: CASSLSPDIGGLGADTQYF; CDR3nt: TGTGCCAGCAGTTTATCACCGGACATAGGGGGGCTCGGAGCAGATACGCAGTATTTT
abundance: NA; len: 14; j_gene: TRBJ2-7; d_gene: TRBD1; v_gene: TRBV6-1; CDR3aa: CASSEESTGWEQYF; CDR3nt: TGTGCCAGCAGTGAAGAGTCGACAGGGTGGGAGCAGTACTTC
abundance: NA; len: 16; j_gene: TRBJ1-2; d_gene: NA; v_gene: TRBV19; CDR3aa: CASSPDSHAPNYGYTF; CDR3nt: TGTGCCAGTAGTCCGGACAGCCATGCCCCCAACTATGGCTACACCTTC
abundance: NA; len: 14; j_gene: TRBJ1-5; d_gene: NA; v_gene: TRBV4-1; CDR3aa: CASSLRQADQPQHF; CDR3nt: TGCGCCAGCAGCCTCCGACAGGCCGATCAGCCCCAGCATTTT
abundance: NA; len: 15; j_gene: TRBJ2-7; d_gene: NA; v_gene: TRBV4-3; CDR3aa: CASSQGQGTSYEQYF; CDR3nt: TGCGCCAGCAGCCAAGGGCAGGGGACGTCCTACGAGCAGTACTTC
abundance: NA; len: 13; j_gene: TRBJ2-7; d_gene: NA; v_gene: TRBV7-2; CDR3aa: CASSLTVGYEQYF; CDR3nt: TGTGCCAGCAGCTTAACAGTAGGGTACGAGCAGTACTTC
abundance: NA; len: 17; j_gene: TRBJ1-2; d_gene: NA; v_gene: TRBV7-9; CDR3aa: CASSLDGGGESNYGYTF; CDR3nt: TGTGCCAGCAGCTTAGACGGTGGGGGGGAGTCTAACTATGGCTACACCTTC
abundance: NA; len: 13; j_gene: TRBJ2-7; d_gene: NA; v_gene: TRBV4-1; CDR3aa: CASGAGESYEQYF; CDR3nt: TGCGCCAGCGGGGCAGGGGAGTCCTACGAGCAGTACTTC
abundance: few; len: 11; j_gene: TRBJ2-7; d_gene: NA; v_gene: TRBV4-1; CDR3aa: CASEGGGRRYF; CDR3nt: TGCGCCAGTGAAGGAGGGGGCCGAAGGTACTTC
abundance: once; len: 15; j_gene: TRBJ1-2; d_gene: NA; v_gene: TRBV4-2; CDR3aa: CASSQDLRSNYGYTF; CDR3nt: TGTGCCAGCAGCCAAGATTTGAGGTCTAACTATGGCTACACCTTC
abundance: NA; len: 13; j_gene: TRBJ2-5; d_gene: NA; v_gene: TRBV7-9; CDR3aa: CASRMTEQETQYF; CDR3nt: TGTGCCAGCAGGATGACAGAGCAAGAGACCCAGTACTTC
abundance: NA; len: 15; j_gene: TRBJ2-7; d_gene: NA; v_gene: TRBV11-2; CDR3aa: CASSLVETGYYEQYF; CDR3nt: TGTGCCAGCAGCTTAGTGGAAACAGGGTACTACGAGCAGTACTTC